This record concerns one T cell receptor (beta chain) sequence. Its antigen remains unknown. The entry originates in a study of cytomegalovirus exposure and HLA in healthy donors. Study-level results: Rare TCR sequences dominated, though some public TCRs recurred in many donors. Only CMV serostatus was available as immune exposure information. In a later analysis, HLA-C alleles had the fewest associated TCRs, DRB1 alleles the most.

Samples came from healthy bone marrow donors. This PCR relied on a set of 60 Vbeta primers and 13 Jbeta primers. Sequenced by immunoSEQ multiplex PCR; TCRdb stores in-frame clones only, minus some. The sample contains roughly 76,000 clones, more than 80% of which appear only once. The clonotype originates from a woman aged 30 to 39 in good health and CMV-seronegative. Sequences were obtained from PBMCs.

CDR3 protein: CSVEIRDNEQFF. The CDR3 region has the DNA TGCAGCGTTGAAATCAGGGACAATGAGCAGTTCTTC. The chain uses TRBV29-1 and TRBJ2-1; TRBD1 might be the D (5 bases). The CDR3 runs to 12 residues. Between the trimmed V and J ends, which lost 2 bases and 5 bases, there was a span of 7 bases. From germline, CDR1 is SQVTM and CDR2 ANQGSEA.